Sequencing of this T cell receptor beta chain was carried out in a study of shared clonotypes between healthy human individuals. Study as a whole: Three CD4 naive, three CD4 memory, two CD8 naive and one CD8 memory plate were used per donor. Study observations and caveats: Larger richness was generally estimated for naive than memory subsets.

On this clone itself: What it binds is unknown.

Looked up from germline, CDR1 is ENHRY and CDR2 is SYGVKD. V lost 6 bases and J 5 bases, leaving 17 bases between the germline ends. The CDR3 consists of 14 residues. Across several immunoSEQ plates, the genomic DNA of each subset was split evenly. Method: immunoSEQ multiplex PCR; TCRdb's copy keeps in-frame clones and lacks some. The table has under 200,000 clones, approximately 92% seen once. Sequencing was performed on naive CD4+ T cells sorted from blood. Noted subset: CD45RA+ positively selected. The origin of this receptor is a woman in her thirties in good health. The chain joins TRBV10-3 to TRBJ2-7; D possibly corresponds to TRBD1 (6 bases). CDR3 sequence: CAISPRDIANEQYF. For the CDR3, the DNA is TGTGCCATCAGCCCTCGGGACATAGCTAACGAGCAGTACTTC.